The source of this T cell receptor beta chain is a study of shared clonotypes between healthy human individuals. Study-wide context: Each donor contributed plates that comprised three CD4 naive, three CD4 memory, two CD8 naive and one CD8 memory. General observations from the study: Compared with memory subsets, naive subsets generally had larger estimated richness. With a handful of donors compared, approximately 5.5% of naive CD4 clonotypes were shared.

This clone has only one observation. No antigen is known for it. Several immunoSEQ plates received, in even portions, the genomic DNA of each subset. Generated by immunoSEQ multiplex PCR, the TCRdb table keeps only in-frame clones and is missing some. Of 2 million to 2.5 million clones listed, under 97% are singletons. The CDR3 loop spans 14 amino acids. CDR1 is MNHNS, CDR2 SASEGT, per germline. Trimming cost V 1 base and J 3 bases, with 10 bases left between them. The sample was naive CD4+ T cells sorted from blood. Subset of the sample: CD45RA+ positively selected. The sequence was collected from a man younger than 35 in good health. The rearrangement joins TRBV6-1 to TRBJ2-7; D not resolved. As DNA, the CDR3 is TGTGCCAGCAGTGAAGGAGGCACCTACTACGAGCAGTACTTC. Translation gives CASSEGGTYYEQYF.